What follows are 22 T cell receptor beta chains derived from one specimen sequenced in a study of T-cell memory formation after mild COVID-19. MiXCR, run by TCRdb on the 5' RACE reads, gives a single entry per CDR3 protein. The table records over 250,000 distinct CDR3 sequences, approximately 15% of them present only once. Sequences were obtained from PBMCs or a T cell subset sorted from them (not recorded which). The receptors shown here come from a man between 18 and 29 years old who had mild COVID-19 (a few samples of this study predate the infection). Cell type and time point are not known.

The chain couples TRBV5-1 to TRBJ2-4, with TRBD1 matching 9 bases. Germline-derived CDR1 and CDR2 are SGHRS and YFSETQ. Trimming cost V 5 bases and J 7 bases; bases outside gene matches: 7. CDR3 length: 14 amino acids. As DNA, the CDR3 is TGCGCCAGCAGTGTGAGGACAGGGGTGAACATTCAGTACTTC. Its protein product is CASSVRTGVNIQYF. Based on the CDR3 plus reference TRBV5-1 and TRBJ2-4, the full variable domain is KAGVTQTPRYLIKTRGQQVTLSCSPISGHRSVSWYQQTPGQGLQFLFEYFSETQRNKGNFPGRFSGRQFSNSRSEMNVSTLELGDSALYLCASSVRTGVNIQYFGAGTRLSVL.

The chain links TRBV11-2 to TRBJ1-2, with 10 bases aligning to TRBD1. Germline V gives CDR1 SGHAT, CDR2 FQNNGV. The V segment lost 5 bases and the J segment 3 bases; nucleotides outside the gene matches: 15. The CDR3 extends over 18 amino acids. In DNA, the CDR3 is TGTGCCAGCAGCCGCGCGACTCACCCCGGGACAGGGGACTATGGCTACACCTTC. It translates to CASSRATHPGTGDYGYTF.

This clonotype was observed a few times. The rearrangement joins TRBV6-5 to TRBJ2-1, with a tentative D call TRBD1 (6 bases). The V gene lost 6 bases and the J gene lost 8 bases, with 14 bases spanning the gap. In germline, CDR1 is MNHEY, CDR2 SVGAGI. CDR3 size: 13 residues. The CDR3 is CASSWVTGYEQFF. CDR3 nucleotides: TGTGCCAGCAGCTGGGTAACAGGGTATGAGCAGTTCTTC.

V usage is TRBV3-1 and J usage is TRBJ2-7, with D perhaps TRBD1 or TRBD2 (5 bases each). With 4 bases removed from V and 6 bases from J, the gap between germline ends came to 13 bases. The CDR3 extends over 13 amino acids. Looked up from germline, CDR1 is LGHDT and CDR2 is YNNKEL (reference sequence). The CDR3 coding sequence is TGTGCCAGCAGCCCAACGGGACGGGGCGAGCAGTACTTC. Translating it yields CASSPTGRGEQYF.

The V call is TRBV12-3 or TRBV12-4, the J call TRBJ1-2; D ambiguous. This CDR3 is built from 13 residues. V was trimmed by 3 bases and J by 5 bases, leaving 10 bases between them. The CDR3 DNA sequence: TGTGCCAGCAGTTTGATGGTCTGGTATGGCTACACCTTC. Amino acid sequence: CASSLMVWYGYTF.

There are a few counts of this clonotype. This sequence joins TRBV10-2 and TRBJ2-1, with D possibly TRBD2 on 5 matching bases. V lost 3 bases to trimming and J lost 3 bases, with 12 bases between them. CDR3 length equals 15 residues. Germline-derived CDR1 and CDR2 are WSHSY and SAAADI. The CDR3 reads CASSDPAGGYNEQFF. The DNA for the CDR3 is TGCGCCAGCAGTGACCCGGCGGGCGGCTACAATGAGCAGTTCTTC.

The chain recombines TRBV12-3 or TRBV12-4 with TRBJ1-5; D remains unclear. The V and J ends lost 3 bases and 0 bases respectively, with 9 bases between them. The CDR3 totals 15 residues. This CDR3 is CASSFFQSSNQPQHF. The CDR3 DNA follows: TGTGCCAGCAGTTTTTTCCAGTCTAGCAATCAGCCCCAGCATTTT.

This chain joins TRBV7-9 and TRBJ2-1; no clear D. With 2 bases removed from V and 5 bases from J, the gap between germline ends came to 4 bases. Germline V gene sequence: CDR1 SEHNR, CDR2 FQNEAQ (reference sequence). The CDR3 sequence is 12 residues long. The CDR3 DNA sequence: TGTGCCAGCAGCTTACAGAACAATGAGCAGTTCTTC. Protein product: CASSLQNNEQFF.

This clonotype was seen a handful of times. The gene calls are TRBV30 and TRBJ2-7; no reliable D call. Deletions cut 3 bases from V and 7 bases from J, with 10 bases between. The CDR3 spans 11 residues. The V gene's germline CDR1 is GTSNPN and CDR2 SVGIG (reference sequence). The CDR3 DNA reads as TGTGCCTGGAGGCATTATGGGGAGCAGTACTTC. This encodes CAWRHYGEQYF.

As to this clonotype: At one end the junction does not follow the germline gene, possibly because of a read error. The genes are TRBV25-1 and TRBJ1-5, with unresolved D. Per germline, CDR1 MGHDK and CDR2 SYGVNS. This CDR3 has 14 residues. This CDR3 is CASSEGISNQPQHF. The CDR3 nucleotides read TGTGCCAGCAGTGAAGGGATTTCCAATCAGCCACAGCATTTT.

The chain has TRBV20-1 and TRBJ2-7; D call uncertain. This CDR3 is 14 amino acids long. Germline CDR1 DFQATT, CDR2 SNEGSKA (reference sequence). V was shortened by 0 bases and J by 4 bases, with 13 bases between the two germline ends. This CDR3 is CSAREGSRDYEQYF. The CDR3 DNA sequence: TGCAGTGCTAGAGAAGGTAGTAGGGATTACGAGCAGTACTTC.

This clonotype appeared a few times. This chain uses TRBV20-1 with TRBJ1-2, with D possibly matching TRBD1 (5 bases). Germline assignment: CDR1 DFQATT and CDR2 SNEGSKA (reference sequence). Trimming shortened V by 3 bases and J by 4 bases, and 6 bases separated the two germline ends. The CDR3 has 11 residues. CDR3 loop: CSASDSYGYTF. In DNA form, the CDR3 reads TGCAGTGCTAGCGACAGCTATGGCTACACCTTC.

This clonotype has a handful of counts. The V and J genes are TRBV2 and TRBJ2-7; tentatively, D is TRBD1 or TRBD2 (5 bases each). Trimming removed 1 base from V and 3 bases from J, with 16 bases in between. Germline V gene data show CDR1 as SNHLY and CDR2 as FYNNEI. The CDR3 is 16 residues long. In DNA, the CDR3 is TGTGCCAGCAGTGAAGAAATTGGACGTGGGGGCTACGAGCAGTACGTC. Its translation: CASSEEIGRGGYEQYV.

On this clonotype: Mismatch with germline at one junction end may stem from a read error. The chain couples TRBV7-7 to TRBJ2-1, with TRBD1 matching over 8 bases. The CDR3 has 16 amino acids. The germline CDR1 and CDR2 sequences are SSHAT and FNYEAQ (reference sequence). CDR3 DNA: TGTGCTAGCAGCTCCCGACCCCGGACAGGGATCAATGAGCAGTTCTTC. Protein: CASSSRPRTGINEQFF.

This clonotype was picked up a small number of times. This rearrangement joins TRBV7-6 to TRBJ2-2; a weak D match, TRBD1 (6 bases). In germline, CDR1 is SGHVS, CDR2 FNYEAQ. Trimming pared 1 base from V and 1 base from J, leaving 13 bases between. The CDR3 is 17 residues long. This CDR3 is CASSLGVRDKNTGELFF. The CDR3 DNA reads as TGTGCCAGCAGCTTAGGGGTCCGGGACAAGAACACCGGGGAGCTGTTTTTT.

In this sample, this clonotype turned up a few times. The gene calls are TRBV5-1 and TRBJ2-3, with TRBD2 matching 8 bases. CDR3 length: 15 residues. The germline gives CDR1 SGHRS, CDR2 YFSETQ. J was trimmed by 1 base and V by 7 bases; bases with no gene match: 8. CDR3 nucleotide sequence: TGCGCCAGCCAGGCGGGGGGCGTCGGCACAGATACGCAGTATTTT. Its protein is CASQAGGVGTDTQYF. The variable domain in full, completed from reference TRBV5-1 and TRBJ2-3, reads KAGVTQTPRYLIKTRGQQVTLSCSPISGHRSVSWYQQTPGQGLQFLFEYFSETQRNKGNFPGRFSGRQFSNSRSEMNVSTLELGDSALYLCASQAGGVGTDTQYFGPGTRLTVL.

This clonotype has a handful of counts. The chain employs TRBV29-1 and TRBJ2-1, with 8 nucleotides matching TRBD1. From germline, CDR1 is SQVTM and CDR2 ANQGSEA. The trim removed 4 bases at V and 4 bases at J, leaving 6 bases unmatched. The CDR3 runs 14 residues. CDR3 loop: CSVARRGLYNEQFF. CDR3 in DNA: TGCAGCGTTGCGCGCAGGGGGCTTTACAATGAGCAGTTCTTC.

This CDR3 is CASSPTNVGIAFF. The CDR3 DNA is TGTGCCAGCAGCCCGACCAATGTGGGTATAGCTTTCTTT. The V and J genes are TRBV5-4 and TRBJ1-1; D is unresolved. V was cut by 4 bases and J by 10 bases, with 17 bases left in between. Germline V gene sequence: CDR1 SGHNT, CDR2 YYREEE (reference sequence). CDR3 size: 13 residues.

In this sample, this clonotype turned up many times. The chain is built from TRBV28 and TRBJ2-7; D is tentatively TRBD1 or TRBD2 (7 bases each). Trimming took off 5 bases at V and 0 bases at J, with 17 bases between the two ends. This CDR3 region has 16 residues. Germline values: CDR1 MDHEN, CDR2 SYDVKM. The CDR3 DNA reads TGTGCCAGCAGTCCAGGGGGGGGGGACGGCTCCTACGAGCAGTACGTC. It translates to CASSPGGGDGSYEQYV.

This clonotype was seen a few times. The rearrangement uses TRBV4-3 and TRBJ1-2, with D hard to call. The CDR3 extends over 13 amino acids. The germline gives CDR1 LGHNA, CDR2 YSLEER. V was clipped by 1 base and J by 7 bases, with 10 bases between them. CDR3 sequence: CASSQGRHSGYTF. The CDR3 coding sequence is TGCGCCAGCAGCCAAGGACGGCACTCTGGCTACACCTTC.

The rearrangement joins TRBV7-9 to TRBJ2-1; 8 bases fit TRBD1. J was trimmed by 1 base and V by 10 bases; bases with no gene match: 6. The CDR3 has 14 amino acids. CDR1 and CDR2 from the germline V gene are SEHNR and FQNEAQ (reference sequence). CDR3 protein: CATVDRESYNEQFF. The DNA of the CDR3 is TGTGCCACCGTGGACAGGGAATCCTACAATGAGCAGTTCTTC.

The chain uses TRBV5-1 and TRBJ2-5; D might be TRBD1 or TRBD2, each matching 7 bases. The CDR3 is 15 residues long. Germline assignment: CDR1 SGHRS and CDR2 YFSETQ. V was cut by 4 bases and J by 2 bases, with 15 bases left in between. The CDR3, as DNA: TGCGCCAGCAGCAGAACAGGGGACTATCAAGAGACCCAGTACTTC. This codes for CASSRTGDYQETQYF.